This T cell receptor beta chain derives from a study of regulatory T cells in long-lasting Graves disease. General observations from the study: Repertoires from persistent disease leaned toward TRBV28, TRBJ1-2 and TRBJ2-5.

Sample time point: newly diagnosed GD, antithyroid drugs for less than 3 months. PBMC-derived RNA was used for the TCR library. From germline, CDR1 is PRHDT and CDR2 FYEKMQ (reference sequence). The CDR3 length is 13 residues. The germline V and J ends were trimmed by 3 bases and 5 bases, with 7 bases remaining between them. Building the TCR beta libraries relied on iRepertoire HTBI primers, and CDR3 regions underwent Arm-PCR. TCRdb processed the multiplex PCR reads anew with MiXCR; each CDR3 protein has one entry. The table has 400,000 to 500,000 distinct CDR3 sequences, 15% seen once. This clonotype was seen a handful of times. Its specificity is unknown. These data also featured in a second study, about T cells in Graves' hyperthyroidism and ophthalmopathy. This second study says: Most expanded thyroid clonotypes above 0.001 also appeared in blood.

This sample comprised peripheral blood mononuclear cells (PBMCs), obtained at new diagnosis, from a patient treated with antithyroid drugs. The chain links TRBV13 to TRBJ1-4; D is unresolved. This sequence was found in a young woman with Graves disease. The CDR3 region is CASSFGFNEKLFF. CDR3 nucleotides: TGTGCCAGCAGCTTTGGGTTCAATGAAAAACTGTTTTTT.